Each of the 32 T cell receptor beta chains below was sequenced from the same sample in a study of blood T cell repertoires in COVID-19. Using immunoSEQ multiplex PCR, the repertoire was profiled, and TCRdb retains in-frame clones only, with some absent. In the table there are approximately 300,000 clones, over 85% of which are singletons. Sequencing was carried out using PBMCs or T cells enriched from blood (not recorded which). The receptor source for this set is a man aged 55 to 70 who had recovered from COVID-19.

V and J are TRBV29-1 and TRBJ1-2; D remains ambiguous. The V gene lost 4 bases and the J gene lost 2 bases, with 8 bases spanning the gap. The CDR3 length is 12 residues. Germline-derived CDR1 and CDR2 are SQVTM and ANQGSEA. The DNA of the CDR3 is TGCAGCGTTGTGAGGTCAAACTATGGCTACACCTTC. It codes for CSVVRSNYGYTF. Looking up the rest from reference TRBV29-1 and TRBJ1-2 gives the full variable domain: SAVISQKPSRDICQRGTSLTIQCQVDSQVTMMFWYRQQPGQSLTLIATANQGSEATYESGFVIDKFPISRPNLTFSTLTVSNMSPEDSSIYLCSVVRSNYGYTFGSGTRLTVV.

The rearrangement uses TRBV6-5 and TRBJ2-1, with D perhaps TRBD2 (5 bases). The germline CDR1 and CDR2 sequences are MNHEY and SVGAGI. CDR3 length equals 12 residues. V was clipped by 6 bases and J by 5 bases, with 8 bases between them. CDR3 loop: CASSFGDNEQFF. CDR3 DNA: TGTGCCAGCAGCTTCGGGGACAATGAGCAGTTCTTC.

This clone was seen just once. The rearrangement links TRBV7-9 to TRBJ2-5; TRBD1 matches 11 bases. V shed 5 bases and J 3 bases; nucleotides not matched to a gene: 5. CDR3 length equals 15 residues. Germline V CDR1 and CDR2: SEHNR, FQNEAQ (reference sequence). The CDR3 DNA follows: TGTGCCAGCAGCCCGTGGACAGGGGGCGAAGAGACCCAGTACTTC. Amino acid sequence: CASSPWTGGEETQYF.

The chain recombines TRBV7-2 with TRBJ1-2; no definite D call. Germline V gene sequence: CDR1 SGHTA, CDR2 FQGNSA. The CDR3 has 15 amino acids. V was clipped by 1 base and J by 7 bases, with 16 bases between them. The CDR3 region has the DNA TGTGCCAGCAGCTTAGATCCGCGGGGTTGGAGTGGCTACACCTTC. This gives the protein CASSLDPRGWSGYTF.

The chain links TRBV2 to TRBJ1-4; no clear D gene. Looked up from germline, CDR1 is SNHLY and CDR2 is FYNNEI. The CDR3 has 14 amino acids. The germline V and J ends were trimmed by 5 bases and 0 bases, with 7 bases remaining between them. The CDR3, as DNA: TGTGCCAGCAGTTACAGATCAACTAATGAAAAACTGTTTTTT. Translation gives CASSYRSTNEKLFF. The whole variable domain, remainder taken from reference TRBV2 and TRBJ1-4, is EPEVTQTPSHQVTQMGQEVILRCVPISNHLYFYWYRQILGQKVEFLVSFYNNEISEKSEIFDDQFSVERPDGSNFTLKIRSTKLEDSAMYFCASSYRSTNEKLFFGSGTQLSVL.

This clone was seen only a few times. The chain combines TRBV18 with TRBJ2-1; 11 nucleotides align to TRBD2. The trim removed 0 bases at V and 6 bases at J, leaving 1 base unmatched. There are 15 residues in the CDR3. From germline, CDR1 is KGHSH and CDR2 LQKENI. The CDR3 is CASSPPSGGGNEQFF. The CDR3 DNA sequence: TGTGCCAGCTCACCACCTAGCGGGGGGGGCAATGAGCAGTTCTTC.

This chain connects TRBV11-3 to TRBJ2-5; 10 bases fit TRBD1. The germline V gene has CDR1 SGHNT and CDR2 YENEEA. J was trimmed by 4 bases and V by 3 bases; bases with no gene match: 17. The CDR3 spans 19 residues. CDR3 nucleotide sequence: TGTGCCAGCAGCTTTCCTCGGGACAGGGGCAAACCCATCGGAGAGACCCAGTACTTC. This encodes CASSFPRDRGKPIGETQYF.

The chain links TRBV19 to TRBJ1-1; possible D gene TRBD1, 6 bases. Germline V gene sequence: CDR1 LNHDA, CDR2 SQIVND (reference sequence). V lost 5 bases to trimming and J lost 1 base, with 11 bases between them. The CDR3 totals 14 residues. Here the CDR3 reads CASSLGGPNTEAFF. CDR3 sequence (DNA): TGTGCCAGTAGTTTGGGGGGGCCGAACACTGAAGCTTTCTTT.

CDR3 coding DNA: TGTGCCATCAGTGAAGACAGGGCTAGTGGCTACACCTTC. Translation: CAISEDRASGYTF. V usage is TRBV10-3 and J usage is TRBJ1-2; 7 positions agree with TRBD1. J was trimmed by 7 bases and V by 3 bases; bases with no gene match: 5. This CDR3 contains 13 residues. Germline-derived CDR1 and CDR2 are ENHRY and SYGVKD.

The V and J genes are TRBV28 and TRBJ2-7; 8 bases match TRBD1. In germline, CDR1 is MDHEN, CDR2 SYDVKM. The CDR3 has 14 amino acids. The ends lost 6 bases at V and 6 bases at J; junction bases unmatched: 10. The DNA of the CDR3 is TGTGCCAGCAGGAAGGACAGGGTATTTGGCGAGCAGTACTTC. Translating it yields CASRKDRVFGEQYF.

The chain combines TRBV7-9 with TRBJ1-4, with D possibly matching TRBD1 (5 bases). Trimming took 5 bases from V and 12 from J, leaving 19 bases between them. This CDR3 spans 14 amino acids. CDR1 is SEHNR, CDR2 FQNEAQ, per germline (reference sequence). The CDR3 reads CASSASDIGKELFF. CDR3 coding DNA: TGTGCCAGCAGCGCCTCGGACATTGGCAAGGAACTGTTTTTT.

In the case of this clone: A read error may account for a junction end that differs from germline. The chain links TRBV11-3 to TRBJ2-2; 9 positions match TRBD2. This CDR3 has 16 amino acids. The germline gives CDR1 SGHNT, CDR2 YENEEA. The CDR3 loop reads CPRRRAGGRNTGELFF. The CDR3 DNA sequence: TGCCCCCGCCGGCGGGCGGGGGGGCGGAACACCGGGGAGCTGTTTTTT.

J is TRBJ2-2 and V is TRBV11-2; perhaps TRBD1 as D (6 bases). V was clipped by 7 bases and J by 5 bases, with 14 bases between them. The germline CDR1 and CDR2 sequences are SGHAT and FQNNGV. This CDR3 is 14 amino acids long. The CDR3 nucleotides read TGTGCCAGCAAGCCCCAGGGGTCGACCGGGGAGCTGTTTTTT. Its translation: CASKPQGSTGELFF.

This chain uses TRBV4-1 with TRBJ1-2, with D tentatively TRBD1 (6 bases). The germline V gene has CDR1 MGHRA and CDR2 YSYEKL. The CDR3 contains 14 residues. Trimming pared 0 bases from V and 8 bases from J, leaving 13 bases between. The CDR3 here is CASSQDPRGMGYTF. CDR3 nucleotide sequence: TGCGCCAGCAGCCAAGACCCCAGGGGTATGGGCTACACCTTC.

This clone was detected once. Other DNA sequences in this sample translate to the same CDR3. V gene TRBV24-1 combines with J gene TRBJ2-2; 11 bases align to TRBD1. The V segment lost 3 bases and the J segment 3 bases; nucleotides outside the gene matches: 2. The length of the CDR3 is 16 residues. Germline CDR1 reads KGHDR; CDR2 reads SFDVKD. For the CDR3, the DNA is TGTGCCACCAGTGATCCGGGACAGGGGGACACCGGGGAGCTGTTTTTT. Amino acids: CATSDPGQGDTGELFF.

V gene TRBV2 combines with J gene TRBJ2-7, with D maybe TRBD1 (5 bases). CDR1 and CDR2 (germline): SNHLY, FYNNEI. This CDR3 region has 14 residues. V was shortened by 1 base and J by 2 bases, with 9 bases between the two germline ends. CDR3 in DNA: TGTGCCAGCAGTGAAGGCAGGGTCACCTACGAGCAGTACTTC. Translating it yields CASSEGRVTYEQYF.

This chain uses TRBV12-3 or TRBV12-4 with TRBJ2-7; D gene uncertain. This CDR3 has 11 residues. Trimming stripped 4 bases from V and 6 bases from J, with 7 bases between. CDR3 loop: CASSSLREQYF. As DNA, the CDR3 is TGTGCCAGCAGTTCCCTCCGCGAGCAGTACTTC.

The chain couples TRBV19 to TRBJ1-5; TRBD1 matches 9 bases. The CDR3 runs to 17 residues. The V gene end was trimmed by 3 bases and the J gene end by 3 bases; junction bases not matched to a gene: 9. Per the germline V gene, CDR1 is LNHDA and CDR2 is SQIVND (reference sequence). CDR3 residues: CASSIGQGKRFNQPQHF. As DNA, the CDR3 is TGTGCCAGTAGTATTGGACAGGGGAAAAGGTTCAATCAGCCCCAGCATTTT.

The V and J genes are TRBV24-1 and TRBJ2-2; TRBD1 might be the D (6 bases). CDR3 length: 14 residues. With 9 bases removed from V and 0 bases from J, the gap between germline ends came to 10 bases. CDR1 and CDR2 (germline): KGHDR, SFDVKD. CDR3 coding DNA: TGTGCCACCTCGGGACAACCGAACACCGGGGAGCTGTTTTTT. Encoded protein: CATSGQPNTGELFF.

The chain uses TRBV19 and TRBJ1-5; 10 bases align to TRBD1. V was pared by 7 bases and J by 0 bases, with 9 bases of the junction left unmatched. Germline assignment: CDR1 LNHDA and CDR2 SQIVND (reference sequence). The CDR3 is made up of 17 amino acids. This CDR3 reads CASNSPGQGISNQPQHF. CDR3 in DNA: TGTGCCAGTAACTCACCGGGACAGGGGATTAGCAATCAGCCCCAGCATTTT.

This clone came up a few times. The chain has TRBV2 and TRBJ1-6, with 10 positions matching TRBD1. The CDR3 runs 13 residues. Germline V lookup: CDR1 SNHLY, CDR2 FYNNEI. J lost 13 bases, V lost 7 bases, and 7 bases had no gene match. CDR3 sequence (DNA): TGTGCCAGCATAGGGACAGGGGTTTCGCCCCTCCACTTT. Translation: CASIGTGVSPLHF.

This clone has just a few counts. This chain uses TRBV5-6 with TRBJ1-5; maybe TRBD1 (5 bases). Germline V gene lookup returns CDR1 SGHDT and CDR2 YYEEEE. Trimming removed 2 bases at V and 2 bases at J, with 8 bases between. CDR3 length: 14 residues. CDR3 nucleotides: TGTGCCAGCAGCTTTACAGGAGGCAATCAGCCCCAGCATTTT. This gives the protein CASSFTGGNQPQHF.

The J gene is TRBJ1-5, the V gene TRBV27, with 7 positions matching TRBD1. V was pared by 3 bases and J by 1 base, with 3 bases of the junction left unmatched. The CDR3 has 15 amino acids. CDR1 MNHEY and CDR2 SMNVEV come from the germline V gene (reference sequence). The DNA for the CDR3 is TGTGCCAGCAGTTTCTGGACAGGCAGCAATCAGCCCCAGCATTTT. Residues: CASSFWTGSNQPQHF.

The chain employs TRBV6-1 and TRBJ1-5; no firm D call. This CDR3 has 16 residues. V was cut by 0 bases and J by 5 bases, with 14 bases left in between. The germline V gene has CDR1 MNHNS and CDR2 SASEGT. CDR3 sequence: CASSEATALVYQPQHF. CDR3 DNA sequence: TGTGCCAGCAGTGAAGCGACTGCCCTAGTCTATCAGCCCCAGCATTTT.

V and J are TRBV5-1 and TRBJ1-2; 7 positions agree with TRBD1. The germline V gene encodes CDR1 SGHRS and CDR2 YFSETQ. After removal of 5 bases from V and 5 bases from J, the junction contained 6 bases not matched to a gene. This CDR3 comprises 13 residues. Written as DNA, the CDR3 is TGCGCCAGCAGGCCCGGACAGGAGTATGGCTACACCTTC. Its protein is CASRPGQEYGYTF.

V usage is TRBV19 and J usage is TRBJ2-1; 14 nucleotides agree with TRBD2. The length of the CDR3 is 16 residues. Per germline, CDR1 LNHDA and CDR2 SQIVND (reference sequence). The J segment lost 8 bases and the V segment lost 3 bases, leaving 6 bases of the junction unmatched. The CDR3 region has the DNA TGTGCCAGTAGTATCTCCGGGACTAGCGGGAGATATGAGCAGTTCTTC. It codes for CASSISGTSGRYEQFF. The whole variable domain, remainder taken from reference TRBV19 and TRBJ2-1, is DGGITQSPKYLFRKEGQNVTLSCEQNLNHDAMYWYRQDPGQGLRLIYYSQIVNDFQKGDIAEGYSVSREKKESFPLTVTSAQKNPTAFYLCASSISGTSGRYEQFFGPGTRLTVL.

Only a few counts were recorded for this clone. This chain uses TRBV27 with TRBJ1-6; 12 bases map to TRBD1. Per the germline V gene, CDR1 is MNHEY and CDR2 is SMNVEV (reference sequence). This CDR3 region has 16 residues. The junction had 8 bases not matched to a gene; V was cut back by 6 bases and J by 8 bases. DNA of the CDR3: TGTGCCAGCAGCGCCCCCGGGACAGGGGGCGATTCACCCCTCCACTTT. Its translation is CASSAPGTGGDSPLHF.

This chain links TRBV5-4 with TRBJ2-1; 10 bases fit TRBD2. The CDR3 length is 15 residues. The germline V gene encodes CDR1 SGHNT and CDR2 YYREEE (reference sequence). After removal of 5 bases from V and 3 bases from J, the junction contained 5 bases not matched to a gene. In DNA form, the CDR3 reads TGTGCCAGCAGTAGCGGGGGGCTCCACTACAATGAGCAGTTCTTC. It specifies CASSSGGLHYNEQFF.

The chain combines TRBV24-1 with TRBJ2-7, with TRBD1 matching over 9 bases. The CDR3 sequence is 14 residues long. The V and J ends lost 5 bases and 6 bases, in that order; junction bases with no gene match: 7. Germline V gene sequence: CDR1 KGHDR, CDR2 SFDVKD. The CDR3 region has the DNA TGTGCCACCAGTGGTCGGACAGGGGTCTCCGAGCAGTACTTC. Translating it yields CATSGRTGVSEQYF.

This sequence joins TRBV6-5 and TRBJ2-1; the D gene is possibly TRBD2 (6 bases). V lost 9 bases, J lost 9 bases, and 21 bases lay in between. The CDR3 runs 14 residues. In germline, CDR1 is MNHEY, CDR2 SVGAGI. The CDR3 spells CASWGVALGGEQFF. Written as DNA, the CDR3 is TGTGCCAGTTGGGGTGTCGCACTGGGGGGTGAGCAGTTCTTC.

The V and J genes are TRBV7-9 and TRBJ2-2; a weak D match, TRBD2 (6 bases). Germline CDR1 reads SEHNR; CDR2 reads FQNEAQ (reference sequence). V was trimmed by 1 base and J by 4 bases, leaving 10 bases between them. This CDR3 is built from 15 residues. CDR3 amino acids: CASSLGAGSTGELFF. The CDR3, as DNA: TGTGCCAGCAGCTTAGGCGCGGGGTCCACCGGGGAGCTGTTTTTT. Using reference TRBV7-9 and TRBJ2-2 for the parts outside the CDR3, the full variable domain is DTGVSQNPRHKITKRGQNVTFRCDPISEHNRLYWYRQTLGQGPEFLTYFQNEAQLEKSRLLSDRFSAERPKGSFSTLEIQRTEQGDSAMYLCASSLGAGSTGELFFGEGSRLTVL.

V usage is TRBV5-1 and J usage is TRBJ1-3; D gene uncertain. Trimming removed 2 bases at V and 0 bases at J, with 9 bases between. There are 15 residues in the CDR3. Germline CDR1 SGHRS, CDR2 YFSETQ. Here the CDR3 DNA reads TGCGCCAGCAGCTTATCCCCTTACTCTGGAAACACCATATATTTT. Its translation: CASSLSPYSGNTIYF.